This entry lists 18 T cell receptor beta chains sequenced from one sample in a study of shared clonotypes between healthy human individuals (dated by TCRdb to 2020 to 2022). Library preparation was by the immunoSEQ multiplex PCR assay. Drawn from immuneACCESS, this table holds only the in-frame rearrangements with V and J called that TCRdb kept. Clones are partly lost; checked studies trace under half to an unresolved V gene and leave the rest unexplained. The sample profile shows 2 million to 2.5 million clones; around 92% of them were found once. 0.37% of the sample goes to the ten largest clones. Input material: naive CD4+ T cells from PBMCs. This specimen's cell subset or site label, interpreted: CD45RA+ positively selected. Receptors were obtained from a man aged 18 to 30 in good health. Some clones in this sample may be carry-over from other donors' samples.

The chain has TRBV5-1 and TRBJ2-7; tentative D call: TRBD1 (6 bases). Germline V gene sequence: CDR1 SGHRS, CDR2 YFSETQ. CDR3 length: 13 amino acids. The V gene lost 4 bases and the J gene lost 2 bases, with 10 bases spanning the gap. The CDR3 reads CASSVGTTYEQYF. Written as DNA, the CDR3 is TGCGCCAGCAGCGTCGGGACAACCTACGAGCAGTACTTC.

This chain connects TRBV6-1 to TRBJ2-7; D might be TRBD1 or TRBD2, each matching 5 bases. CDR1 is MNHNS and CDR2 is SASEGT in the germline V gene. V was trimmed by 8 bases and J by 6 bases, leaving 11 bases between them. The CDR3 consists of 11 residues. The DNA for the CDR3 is TGTGCCAGCTGGGACCGCTCCGAGCAGTACTTC. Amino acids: CASWDRSEQYF.

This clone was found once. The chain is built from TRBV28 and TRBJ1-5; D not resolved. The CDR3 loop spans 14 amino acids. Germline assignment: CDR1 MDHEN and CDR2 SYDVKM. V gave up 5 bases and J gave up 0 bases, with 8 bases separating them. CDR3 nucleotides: TGTGCCAGCAGTGGTGGGCCTAGCAATCAGCCCCAGCATTTT. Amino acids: CASSGGPSNQPQHF.

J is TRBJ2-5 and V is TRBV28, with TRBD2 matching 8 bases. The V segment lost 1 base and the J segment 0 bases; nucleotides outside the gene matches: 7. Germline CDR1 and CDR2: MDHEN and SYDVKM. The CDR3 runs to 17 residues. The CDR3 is CASSLSSAGGYQETQYF. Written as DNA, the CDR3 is TGTGCCAGCAGTTTATCCTCTGCGGGAGGTTACCAAGAGACCCAGTACTTC.

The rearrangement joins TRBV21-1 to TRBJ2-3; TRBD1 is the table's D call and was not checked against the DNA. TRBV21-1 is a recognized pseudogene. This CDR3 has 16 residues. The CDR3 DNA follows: TGTGCCAGCAGCAAAGAGAGACAGGGCGGTACAGATACGCAGTATTTT. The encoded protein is CASSKERQGGTDTQYF.

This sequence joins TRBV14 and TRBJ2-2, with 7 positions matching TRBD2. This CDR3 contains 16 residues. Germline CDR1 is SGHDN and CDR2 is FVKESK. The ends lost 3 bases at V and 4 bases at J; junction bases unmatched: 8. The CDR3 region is CASSHRVAGATGELFF. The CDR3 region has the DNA TGTGCCAGCAGCCATCGGGTGGCGGGAGCCACCGGGGAGCTGTTTTTT.

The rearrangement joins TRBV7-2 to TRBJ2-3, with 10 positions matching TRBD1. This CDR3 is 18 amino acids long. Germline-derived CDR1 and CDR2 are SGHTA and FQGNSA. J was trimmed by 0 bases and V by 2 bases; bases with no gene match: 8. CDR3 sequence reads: CASSLLGGTGASTDTQYF. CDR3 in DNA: TGTGCCAGCAGCTTATTAGGCGGGACAGGGGCTAGCACAGATACGCAGTATTTT.

CDR3: CASSIIPGRGEKLFF. CDR3 DNA: TGTGCCAGTAGTATAATCCCAGGGCGGGGTGAAAAACTGTTTTTT. The V call is TRBV19, the J call TRBJ1-4, with D perhaps matching TRBD1 (5 bases). Per the germline V gene, CDR1 is LNHDA and CDR2 is SQIVND (reference sequence). Trimming left V 2 bases short and J 7 bases short, with 14 bases between. The CDR3 is 15 residues long.

DNA of the CDR3: TGTGCCAGCAGCTTAGAACCGGGGGGCTACACCTTC. Residues: CASSLEPGGYTF. The chain joins TRBV7-6 to TRBJ1-2; D remains unclear. The V end was cut by 1 base, the J end by 8 bases, with 8 bases between. This CDR3 spans 12 amino acids. CDR1 is SGHVS, CDR2 FNYEAQ, per germline.

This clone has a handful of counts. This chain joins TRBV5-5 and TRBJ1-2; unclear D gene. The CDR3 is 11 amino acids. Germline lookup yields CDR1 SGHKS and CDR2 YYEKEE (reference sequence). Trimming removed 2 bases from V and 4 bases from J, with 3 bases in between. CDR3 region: CASSFGYGYTF. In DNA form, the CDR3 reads TGTGCCAGCAGCTTTGGCTATGGCTACACCTTC.

DNA of the CDR3: TGCGCCAGCAGCTTGGGAGGACAGGGGGTTAACGAGCAGTACTTC. As protein: CASSLGGQGVNEQYF. V is TRBV5-1 and J is TRBJ2-5; TRBD1 matches 10 bases. The J call may be incorrect, as the DNA end agrees better with TRBJ2-7. CDR3 length equals 15 residues. Germline values: CDR1 SGHRS, CDR2 YFSETQ.

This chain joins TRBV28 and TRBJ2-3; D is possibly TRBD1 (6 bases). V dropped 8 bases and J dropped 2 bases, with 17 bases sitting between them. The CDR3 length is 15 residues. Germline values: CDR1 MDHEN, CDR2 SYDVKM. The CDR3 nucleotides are TGTGCCAGCCCCCCTACAGGGATCCCCACAGATACGCAGTATTTT. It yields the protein CASPPTGIPTDTQYF.

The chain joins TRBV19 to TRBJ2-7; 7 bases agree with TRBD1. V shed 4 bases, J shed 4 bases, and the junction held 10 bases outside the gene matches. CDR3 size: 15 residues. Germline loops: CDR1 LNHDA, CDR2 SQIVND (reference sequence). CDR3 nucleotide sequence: TGTGCCAGTAGTAGACAGGGCGCTAAAGGGTACGAGCAGTACTTC. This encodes CASSRQGAKGYEQYF.

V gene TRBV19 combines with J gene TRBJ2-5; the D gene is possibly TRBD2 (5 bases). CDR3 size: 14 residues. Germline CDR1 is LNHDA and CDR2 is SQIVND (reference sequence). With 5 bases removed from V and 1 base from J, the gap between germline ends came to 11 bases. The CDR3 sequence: CASSPVLVQETQYF. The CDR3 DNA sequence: TGTGCCAGTAGTCCGGTACTAGTCCAAGAGACCCAGTACTTC.

The CDR3 region is CASSLPGQGRGAFF. The CDR3 DNA reads as TGCGCCAGCAGCCTCCCCGGACAGGGCAGGGGAGCTTTCTTT. The J gene is TRBJ1-1, the V gene TRBV4-1, with 8 bases matching TRBD1. The CDR3 sequence is 14 residues long. CDR1 and CDR2 from the germline V gene are MGHRA and YSYEKL. V lost 4 bases and J lost 10; bases outside the gene matches: 11.

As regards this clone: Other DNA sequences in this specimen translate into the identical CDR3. Written as DNA, the CDR3 is TGCGCCAGCAGCGATCCGGGACAGAACTATGGCTACACCTTC. It translates to CASSDPGQNYGYTF. The V gene is TRBV5-1, the J gene TRBJ1-2, with TRBD1 identical over 7 bases. CDR3 size: 14 residues. Germline V gene sequence: CDR1 SGHRS, CDR2 YFSETQ. With V trimmed by 4 bases and J by 2 bases, 5 bases remained unmatched.

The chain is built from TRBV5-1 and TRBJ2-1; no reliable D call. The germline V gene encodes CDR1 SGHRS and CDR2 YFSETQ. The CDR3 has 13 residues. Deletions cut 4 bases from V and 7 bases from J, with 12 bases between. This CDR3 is CASSARPINEQFF. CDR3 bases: TGCGCCAGCAGCGCCCGACCGATAAATGAGCAGTTCTTC.

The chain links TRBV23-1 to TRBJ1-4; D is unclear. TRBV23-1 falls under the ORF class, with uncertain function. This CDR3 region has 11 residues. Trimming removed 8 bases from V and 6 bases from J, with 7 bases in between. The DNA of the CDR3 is TGCGCCAGCGGGCTGGATGAAAAACTGTTTTTT. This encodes CASGLDEKLFF.